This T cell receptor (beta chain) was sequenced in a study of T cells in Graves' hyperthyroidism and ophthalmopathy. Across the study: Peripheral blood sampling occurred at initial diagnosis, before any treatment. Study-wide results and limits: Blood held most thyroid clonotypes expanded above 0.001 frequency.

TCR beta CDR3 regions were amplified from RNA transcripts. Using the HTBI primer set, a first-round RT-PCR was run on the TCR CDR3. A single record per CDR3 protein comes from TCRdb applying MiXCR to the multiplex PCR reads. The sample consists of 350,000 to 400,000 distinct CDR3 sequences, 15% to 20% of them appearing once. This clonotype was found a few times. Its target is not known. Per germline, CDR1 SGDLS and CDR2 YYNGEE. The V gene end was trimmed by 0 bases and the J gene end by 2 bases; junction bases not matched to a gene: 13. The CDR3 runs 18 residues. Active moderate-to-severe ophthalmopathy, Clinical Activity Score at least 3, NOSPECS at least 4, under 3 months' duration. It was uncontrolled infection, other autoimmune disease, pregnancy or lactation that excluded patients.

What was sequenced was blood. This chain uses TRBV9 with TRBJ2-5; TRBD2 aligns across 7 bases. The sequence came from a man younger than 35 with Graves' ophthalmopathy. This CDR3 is CASSVGGSGGTRQETQYF. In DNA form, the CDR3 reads TGTGCCAGCAGCGTAGGAGGATCGGGGGGAACCCGGCAAGAGACCCAGTACTTC.